This TCR delta chain was obtained from a study of γδ T cells in repeated Plasmodium falciparum infection. Trimming at V came to 0 bases and at J to 0 bases, leaving 25 bases not matched to a gene. There are 24 residues in the CDR3. The germline V gene encodes CDR1 TSWWSYY and CDR2 QGS. Regarding this clone: TCRdb's protein, taken from a much larger clone, differs from this DNA's translation at residue 18, likely owing to a read error; the protein displayed comes from the DNA.

Vgamma9/Vdelta2+ and Vdelta2-negative gammadelta T cells were flow-sorted from PBMC for bulk sequencing. TRG and TRD sequences were obtained from every sorted gammadelta sample. TCRdb reprocessed the multiplex PCR reads using CATT. The sample lists around 82,000 delta-chain clones, 1.4% occurring once. This TCR was recovered from a pool of human donors (malaria-infected and uninfected, not separated). The chain joins TRDV1 to TRDJ1; 10 bases line up with TRDD3. The J gene comes from matching the DNA to germline here; TCRdb lacks it. Input material: gamma-delta T cells from blood. The CDR3: CALGELGSRVPFITGGSYTDKLIF. Here the CDR3 DNA reads TGTGCTCTTGGGGAACTGGGCAGTCGGGTACCCTTCATTACTGGGGGATCCTACACCGATAAACTCATCTTT.